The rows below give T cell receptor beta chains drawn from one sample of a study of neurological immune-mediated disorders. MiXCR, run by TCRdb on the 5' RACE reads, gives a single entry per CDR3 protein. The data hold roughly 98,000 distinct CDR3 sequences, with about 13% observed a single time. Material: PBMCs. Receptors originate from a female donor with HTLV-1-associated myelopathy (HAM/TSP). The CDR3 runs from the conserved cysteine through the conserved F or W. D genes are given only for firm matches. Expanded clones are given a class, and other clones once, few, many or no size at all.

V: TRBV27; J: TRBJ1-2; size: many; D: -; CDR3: CASSLELGAGYTF; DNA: TGTGCCAGCAGTTTAGAGTTAGGGGCTGGCTACACCTTC
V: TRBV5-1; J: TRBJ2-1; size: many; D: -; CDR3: CASSYSGGQYNEQFF; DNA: TGCGCCAGCAGCTATAGTGGGGGCCAGTACAATGAGCAGTTCTTC
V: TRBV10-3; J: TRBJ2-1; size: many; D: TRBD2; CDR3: CAARDYYNEQFF; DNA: TGTGCCGCGAGGGACTACTACAATGAGCAGTTCTTC
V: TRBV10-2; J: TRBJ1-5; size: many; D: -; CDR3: CASWLGGTDRTPSSNQPQHF; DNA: TGCGCCAGCTGGTTGGGAGGGACGGATAGAACCCCTAGCAGCAATCAGCCCCAGCATTTT
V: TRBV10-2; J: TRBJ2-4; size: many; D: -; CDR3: CASQKAVKGPNIQYF; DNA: TGCGCCAGCCAGAAGGCAGTCAAGGGCCCGAACATTCAGTACTTC
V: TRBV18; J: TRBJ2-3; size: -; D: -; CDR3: CASSNQDTDTQYF; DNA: TGTGCCAGCTCAAACCAAGACACAGATACGCAGTATTTT
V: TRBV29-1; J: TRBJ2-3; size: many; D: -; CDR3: CSVGSGLVDTQYF; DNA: TGCAGCGTTGGATCTGGCCTGGTCGATACGCAGTATTTT
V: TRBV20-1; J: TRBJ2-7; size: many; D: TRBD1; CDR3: CSAPDRGSYEQYF; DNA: TGCAGTGCTCCCGACAGGGGCTCCTACGAGCAGTACTTC
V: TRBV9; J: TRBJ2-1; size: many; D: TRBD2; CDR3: CASSVAPRGAANEQFF; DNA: TGTGCCAGCAGCGTAGCTCCGCGGGGGGCTGCCAATGAGCAGTTCTTC
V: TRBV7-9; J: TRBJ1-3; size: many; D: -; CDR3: CASSFGGPGNTIYF; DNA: TGTGCCAGCAGCTTCGGGGGGCCTGGAAACACCATATATTTT
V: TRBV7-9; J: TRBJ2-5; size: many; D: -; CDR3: CASSPRKKLAWETQYF; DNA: TGTGCCAGCAGCCCTCGAAAAAAACTAGCTTGGGAGACCCAGTACTTC
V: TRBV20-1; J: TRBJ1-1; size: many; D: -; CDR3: CSARVRQNTEAFF; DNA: TGCAGTGCTAGAGTTAGGCAGAACACTGAAGCTTTCTTT
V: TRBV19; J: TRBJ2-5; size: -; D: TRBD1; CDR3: CASSIFVWRTGGPSTQYF; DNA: TGTGCCAGTAGTATCTTCGTCTGGCGGACAGGAGGCCCAAGTACCCAGTACTTC
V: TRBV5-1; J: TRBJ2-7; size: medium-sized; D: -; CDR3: CASSFGTEPYEQYF; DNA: TGCGCCAGCAGCTTCGGGACCGAGCCCTACGAGCAGTACTTC
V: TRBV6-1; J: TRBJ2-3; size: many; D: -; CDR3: CASSVANSDTQYF; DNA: TGTGCCAGCAGTGTGGCTAATAGCGATACGCAGTATTTT
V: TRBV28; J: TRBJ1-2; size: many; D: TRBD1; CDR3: CASISGGNNYGYTF; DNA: TGTGCCAGCATTTCAGGGGGCAACAACTATGGCTACACCTTC
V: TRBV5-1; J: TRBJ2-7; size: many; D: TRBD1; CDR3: CASSLWAPARDSSYEQYF; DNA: TGCGCCAGCAGCTTGTGGGCCCCAGCTCGGGACAGCTCCTACGAGCAGTACTTC
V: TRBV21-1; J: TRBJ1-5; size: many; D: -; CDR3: CASSKEGWTDGSQPQHF; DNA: TGTGCCAGCAGCAAAGAGGGTTGGACAGATGGGTCTCAGCCCCAGCATTTT
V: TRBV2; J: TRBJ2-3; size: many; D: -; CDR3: CASSEGDGRTDTQYF; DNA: TGTGCCAGCAGTGAAGGGGACGGACGCACAGATACGCAGTATTTT
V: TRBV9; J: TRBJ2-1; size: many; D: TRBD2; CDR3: CASSVDAGALEQFF; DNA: TGTGCCAGCAGCGTAGACGCGGGAGCACTTGAGCAGTTCTTC